The 24 T cell receptor beta chains given below trace back to one sample, sequenced in a study of shared clonotypes between healthy human individuals. Sequencing was performed with immunoSEQ multiplex PCR; in TCRdb, only in-frame clones are kept and a portion is missing. Among around 1.5 million clones listed, 98% were seen once. Sequenced sample: naive CD4+ T cells sorted from blood. The subset is: CD45RA+ positively selected. The receptors were gathered from a man aged 30-40 years in good health.

This chain connects TRBV7-2 to TRBJ1-5; 7 bases match TRBD1. This CDR3 spans 15 amino acids. The V gene end was trimmed by 4 bases and the J gene end by 5 bases; junction bases not matched to a gene: 8. Germline assignment: CDR1 SGHTA and CDR2 FQGNSA. The CDR3 protein is CASSSKTGYDQPQHF. CDR3 sequence (DNA): TGTGCCAGCAGCTCTAAGACAGGGTACGATCAGCCCCAGCATTTT.

For the CDR3, the DNA is TGTGCCACCAGCAGAGATCGGGGGGACAGGGGGCACGAGCAGTACTTC. Amino acids: CATSRDRGDRGHEQYF. This chain links TRBV15 with TRBJ2-7; 12 bases fit TRBD1. V lost 0 bases and J lost 5; bases outside the gene matches: 5. Germline V gene sequence: CDR1 LNHNV, CDR2 YYDKDF (reference sequence). The CDR3 loop spans 16 amino acids.

The rearrangement uses TRBV27 and TRBJ2-7, with 12 bases that match TRBD1. The CDR3 runs to 16 residues. Germline V gene sequence: CDR1 MNHEY, CDR2 SMNVEV (reference sequence). V gave up 1 base and J gave up 5 bases; unmatched junction bases: 6. CDR3 in DNA: TGTGCCAGCAGTTTATTGGGACAGGGGGCGTCCCACGAGCAGTACTTC. It translates to CASSLLGQGASHEQYF.

The rearrangement links TRBV5-1 to TRBJ2-2; 7 positions match TRBD1. Looked up from germline, CDR1 is SGHRS and CDR2 is YFSETQ. The CDR3 loop spans 16 amino acids. V was pared by 0 bases and J by 7 bases, with 9 bases of the junction left unmatched. CDR3 sequence reads: CASSLDNRQGLGELFF. The CDR3 nucleotides are TGCGCCAGCAGCTTGGATAATAGACAGGGTCTCGGGGAGCTGTTTTTT.

This chain joins TRBV7-9 and TRBJ1-1; 7 positions match TRBD1. The trim removed 5 bases at V and 1 base at J, leaving 10 bases unmatched. CDR1 and CDR2 from the germline V gene are SEHNR and FQNEAQ (reference sequence). CDR3 length: 16 amino acids. CDR3: CASSDPGGRQNTEAFF. CDR3 nucleotide sequence: TGTGCCAGCAGCGACCCAGGGGGGCGACAGAACACTGAAGCTTTCTTT. Filled out from reference TRBV7-9 and TRBJ1-1, the complete variable domain reads DTGVSQNPRHKITKRGQNVTFRCDPISEHNRLYWYRQTLGQGPEFLTYFQNEAQLEKSRLLSDRFSAERPKGSFSTLEIQRTEQGDSAMYLCASSDPGGRQNTEAFFGQGTRLTVV.

This clone was seen just once. The CDR3 DNA is TGTGCCAGCAGCGTAGAAACACCTAGCGCCTTCAATGAGCAGTTCTTC. It yields the protein CASSVETPSAFNEQFF. The chain has TRBV9 and TRBJ2-1; the D gene is possibly TRBD2 (6 bases). Germline CDR1 and CDR2: SGDLS and YYNGEE. V lost 0 bases and J lost 6, with 16 bases in between. The CDR3 extends over 16 amino acids.

The chain employs TRBV5-1 and TRBJ2-7; D not resolved. From germline, CDR1 is SGHRS and CDR2 YFSETQ. CDR3 length: 13 residues. Trimming stripped 5 bases from V and 2 bases from J, with 11 bases between. The CDR3 DNA follows: TGCGCCAGCAGAGGTGTCGCAACCTACGAGCAGTACTTC. It translates to CASRGVATYEQYF.

This chain uses TRBV18 with TRBJ2-5; the D is unclear. The CDR3 length is 16 residues. CDR1 is KGHSH, CDR2 LQKENI, per germline. Trimming pared 3 bases from V and 5 bases from J, leaving 19 bases between. CDR3: CASSPLTGAPRETQYF. For the CDR3, the DNA is TGTGCCAGCTCACCTCTAACCGGAGCGCCCCGGGAGACCCAGTACTTC.

This chain joins TRBV5-6 and TRBJ2-3, with 12 bases lining up with TRBD2. V was clipped by 1 base and J by 5 bases; unmatched bases: 5. Germline V gives CDR1 SGHDT, CDR2 YYEEEE. The CDR3 is 16 amino acids. CDR3 sequence: CASSLFASGREDTQYF. In DNA form, the CDR3 reads TGTGCCAGCAGCTTGTTTGCTAGCGGGAGGGAAGATACGCAGTATTTT. The whole variable domain, filled in from reference TRBV5-6 and TRBJ2-3, reads DAGVTQSPTHLIKTRGQQVTLRCSPKSGHDTVSWYQQALGQGPQFIFQYYEEEERQRGNFPDRFSGHQFPNYSSELNVNALLLGDSALYLCASSLFASGREDTQYFGPGTRLTVL.

V and J are TRBV4-2 and TRBJ2-3; D tentatively reads TRBD1 or TRBD2 (5 bases each). The ends were cut back, 3 bases at V and 3 bases at J, with 10 bases in the middle. Germline V lookup: CDR1 LGHNA, CDR2 YNFKEQ. This CDR3 comprises 14 residues. CDR3 residues: CASSQGRTTDTQYF. CDR3 sequence (DNA): TGTGCCAGCAGCCAGGGACGGACAACAGATACGCAGTATTTT.

The genes are TRBV10-3 and TRBJ1-2; D unresolved. This CDR3 region has 13 residues. Germline V gene sequence: CDR1 ENHRY, CDR2 SYGVKD. V was trimmed by 2 bases and J by 2 bases, leaving 6 bases between them. The CDR3 bases are TGTGCCATCAGTGAGGGCAGGAACTATGGCTACACCTTC. It yields the protein CAISEGRNYGYTF.

A remark on this clone: Other DNA variants within this sample encode the same CDR3. V usage is TRBV7-9 and J usage is TRBJ1-2; D ambiguous. Trimming took 1 base from V and 4 from J, leaving 7 bases between them. This CDR3 contains 13 residues. Germline assignment: CDR1 SEHNR and CDR2 FQNEAQ (reference sequence). CDR3 loop: CASSLGGSYGYTF. The CDR3 DNA sequence: TGTGCCAGCAGCTTAGGCGGCAGCTATGGCTACACCTTC.

The chain recombines TRBV7-9 with TRBJ1-3; no definite D call. Germline assignment: CDR1 SEHNR and CDR2 FQNEAQ (reference sequence). The CDR3 totals 15 residues. The V end was cut by 3 bases, the J end by 0 bases, with 9 bases between. The CDR3 sequence is CASSLEGFSGNTIYF. CDR3 sequence (DNA): TGTGCCAGCAGCTTGGAGGGATTCTCTGGAAACACCATATATTTT.

This chain links TRBV25-1 with TRBJ2-2, with D perhaps matching TRBD2 (6 bases). Germline CDR1 is MGHDK and CDR2 is SYGVNS. Trimming shortened V by 6 bases and J by 3 bases, and 17 bases separated the two germline ends. CDR3 size: 16 residues. DNA for the CDR3: TGTGCCAGCAGCCTTAGCGGACGGACTTACACCGGGGAGCTGTTTTTT. Translation: CASSLSGRTYTGELFF.

This clone occurred once. The V gene is TRBV28, the J gene TRBJ2-1; the match to TRBD2 covers 9 bases. The CDR3 is 17 residues long. V dropped 7 bases and J dropped 8; count of bases not matched to a gene: 18. Germline V gene lookup returns CDR1 MDHEN and CDR2 SYDVKM. The CDR3 loop reads CASTPLVWTGGRDEQFF. CDR3 DNA: TGTGCCAGCACCCCCCTGGTATGGACAGGCGGGAGGGATGAGCAGTTCTTC.

Details on this clone: The sample contains more than one DNA sequence encoding this CDR3. The gene calls are TRBV7-2 and TRBJ1-5; 7 nucleotides line up with TRBD1. Germline values: CDR1 SGHTA, CDR2 FQGNSA. This CDR3 region has 14 residues. V was pared by 1 base and J by 6 bases, with 3 bases of the junction left unmatched. The CDR3: CASSLGQGSQPQHF. In nucleotides, the CDR3 is TGTGCCAGCAGCTTAGGACAGGGCAGTCAGCCCCAGCATTTT.

The chain links TRBV11-2 to TRBJ2-7, with 8 bases lining up with TRBD2. The CDR3 sequence is 15 residues long. J gave up 2 bases and V 5 bases, and 8 bases lay outside the gene matches. The germline V gene has CDR1 SGHAT and CDR2 FQNNGV. CDR3: CASSRGLVPTYEQYF. The CDR3 DNA is TGTGCCAGCAGCCGGGGACTAGTCCCAACCTACGAGCAGTACTTC.

J is TRBJ1-5 and V is TRBV6-5, with 9 bases that match TRBD1. The CDR3 is 13 amino acids. CDR1 is MNHEY, CDR2 SVGAGI, per germline. The V and J ends lost 5 bases and 11 bases, in that order; junction bases with no gene match: 7. The DNA for the CDR3 is TGTGCCAGCAGTCGGACAGGGGCAACAGCCCAGCATTTT. Translating it yields CASSRTGATAQHF.

J is TRBJ1-5 and V is TRBV2, with TRBD1 identical over 11 bases. Germline CDR1 reads SNHLY; CDR2 reads FYNNEI. The CDR3 has 14 residues. Unmatched junction bases numbered 4, after V lost 5 bases and J lost 7 bases. This chain's CDR3 is CASSSGTGGQPQHF. In nucleotides, the CDR3 is TGTGCCAGCAGTTCCGGGACAGGGGGGCAGCCCCAGCATTTT.

The chain couples TRBV20-1 to TRBJ1-2; D might be TRBD1 (5 bases). Germline V gene lookup returns CDR1 DFQATT and CDR2 SNEGSKA (reference sequence). Trimming pared 7 bases from V and 8 bases from J, leaving 14 bases between. The CDR3 totals 11 residues. The CDR3 protein is CSGGTAGGYTF. The CDR3 nucleotides are TGCAGTGGGGGGACGGCGGGAGGCTACACCTTC.

The J gene is TRBJ2-7, the V gene TRBV30; TRBD1 agrees at 7 bases. Trimming took 4 bases from V and 4 from J; bases not matched to a gene: 13. The CDR3 contains 15 residues. Per the germline V gene, CDR1 is GTSNPN and CDR2 is SVGIG (reference sequence). The CDR3 protein is CAWNRDRIPTYEQYF. The CDR3 DNA reads TGTGCCTGGAACCGGGACAGAATTCCAACTTACGAGCAGTACTTC.

The chain links TRBV10-1 to TRBJ2-1, with 9 bases aligning to TRBD2. With 4 bases clipped from V and 4 bases from J, the junction kept 8 bases outside the gene matches. Germline V gene sequence: CDR1 WNHNN, CDR2 SYGVQD (reference sequence). CDR3 length equals 16 residues. The CDR3, as DNA: TGCGCCAGCAGTGGCTTTTCTAGCGGGGCTTACAATGAGCAGTTCTTC. Its translation is CASSGFSSGAYNEQFF.

This clone appeared once. The CDR3 loop is CASRIKRKTYEQYF. The CDR3 DNA reads as TGTGCCAGCAGGATAAAGCGGAAAACCTACGAGCAGTACTTC. The genes are TRBV28 and TRBJ2-7, with D tentatively TRBD2 (5 bases). The CDR3 has 14 amino acids. V was trimmed by 6 bases and J by 2 bases, leaving 14 bases between them. In germline, CDR1 is MDHEN, CDR2 SYDVKM.

The chain joins TRBV7-2 to TRBJ2-5; 8 bases fit TRBD1. The CDR3 totals 14 residues. V trimming: 3 bases; J trimming: 5 bases; junction bases outside the gene matches: 5. Germline V gene lookup returns CDR1 SGHTA and CDR2 FQGNSA. For the CDR3, the DNA is TGTGCCAGCAGCTTGACAGGGGCTGGGGAGACCCAGTACTTC. Translated, it gives CASSLTGAGETQYF.